This T cell receptor beta chain comes out of a study of siplizumab effects on memory and regulatory T cells. Study conclusions and caveats: In controls, about 28% of mappable alloreactive CD4+ clones were Treg-derived on average, versus around 69% with siplizumab. Many proliferating CD4+ or CD8+ clones remained unclassified. Roughly 75-96% of them could not be assigned either a naive or a memory phenotype. Memory cells seemed less diverse than naive T cells, which also seemed major contributors to the alloresponse.

Turning to this clone: Its specificity is unknown.

Germline CDR1 reads MNHEY; CDR2 reads SMNVEV (reference sequence). V was clipped by 6 bases and J by 8 bases; unmatched bases: 12. The CDR3 runs 15 residues. Here immunoSEQ multiplex PCR was the method, and the copy in TCRdb shows in-frame clones only, minus some. The data contain more than 75,000 clones, over 85% of them singletons. The TCR originated in a human donor in good health. This chain connects TRBV27 to TRBJ2-1; 8 nucleotides line up with TRBD2. The material sequenced was CD8+ T cells sorted from blood. Here the CDR3 DNA reads TGTGCCAGCAGCCGTTTAGGCGGGGGGCTAGATGAGCAGTTCTTC. Protein: CASSRLGGGLDEQFF.